This T cell receptor (beta chain) emerged from a study of blood T cell repertoires in COVID-19. As for the study in general: Sites across the United States, Italy and Spain contributed samples from acute and convalescent COVID-19. T cells, B-cell-depleted T cells, or PBMCs supplied cDNA or gDNA.

Worth noting for this clone: The sample has other DNA sequences that encode this CDR3 too.

In the source study's methods: Estimates of nucleated cell counts were drawn from the amplification of reference gene primers. Profiled with immunoSEQ multiplex PCR; TCRdb holds only in-frame clones, not every one. The V and J calls and clone size are taken from that table; D and trimming were inferred from the DNA. Here the sample spans tens of thousands of clones, 80% to 90% being singletons. Sequencing was carried out using peripheral blood. The receptor was derived from a man aged 30-40 years with acute or convalescent COVID-19.

The CDR3: CASSQGGGGQPQHF. CDR3 nucleotides: TGTGCCAGCAGCCAAGGGGGAGGGGGTCAGCCCCAGCATTTT. The chain recombines TRBV3-1 (or the pseudogene TRBV3-2) with TRBJ1-5; D is perhaps TRBD1 (6 bases). The ends were cut back, 1 base at V and 6 bases at J, with 10 bases in the middle. The CDR3 loop spans 14 amino acids. Germline CDR1 is LGHDT and CDR2 is YNNKEL (reference sequence).